Listed below are T cell receptor beta chains from one sample, sequenced in a study of T cells in Graves' hyperthyroidism and ophthalmopathy. TCRdb itself ran the multiplex PCR reads through MiXCR, one entry per CDR3 protein. The table includes nearly 110,000 distinct CDR3 sequences, about 16% detected once. Sequencing used blood. The source is a woman in her 50s with Graves' hyperthyroidism. CDR3s include the opening cysteine and the closing phenylalanine or tryptophan. Each record gives: D gene, CDR3 length, V gene, clone size, J gene, CDR3 protein, CDR3 DNA. The D gene is left open where the match is weak. A row's size may be missing; if present it is once, few, many or a size class.

>TRBD2|14|TRBV20-1|many|TRBJ2-1
CSARLAVTYNEQFF
TGCAGTGCTAGACTAGCGGTCACCTACAATGAGCAGTTCTTC
>.|13|TRBV5-1|many|TRBJ1-2
CASSLGPTSLGTF
TGCGCCAGCAGCTTGGGGCCGACAAGTTTGGGAACCTTC
>.|18|TRBV27|few|TRBJ2-7
CASSLVGGGRAPSYEQYF
TGTGCCAGCAGTTTAGTGGGCGGGGGCAGGGCGCCCTCCTACGAGCAGTACTTC
>TRBD2|12|TRBV20-1|many|TRBJ2-4
CSATRSGDLQYF
TGCAGTGCTACCAGAAGCGGGGACCTTCAGTACTTC
>TRBD1|17|TRBV7-8|many|TRBJ2-2
CASSITTGAQNTGELFF
TGTGCCAGCAGCATTACAACAGGGGCCCAGAACACCGGGGAGCTGTTTTTT
>.|18|TRBV13|.|TRBJ2-1
CASSLGPWPRRIYNEQFF
TGTGCCAGCAGCTTAGGACCTTGGCCTAGGAGGATTTACAATGAGCAGTTCTTC
>TRBD2|13|TRBV6-2/TRBV6-3|many|TRBJ2-7
CASSTSGLNEQYF
TGTGCCAGCAGCACTAGCGGTTTAAACGAGCAGTACTTC
>TRBD1|15|TRBV28|.|TRBJ2-1
CASSSQGAGPEEQFF
TGTGCCAGCAGTTCACAGGGGGCCGGGCCCGAGGAGCAGTTCTTC
>.|17|TRBV28|many|TRBJ2-4
CASTSPGISLAKNIQYF
TGTGCCAGCACGAGTCCGGGGATTTCCCTAGCCAAAAACATTCAGTACTTC
>.|12|TRBV20-1|many|TRBJ2-2
CSARENTGELFF
TGCAGTGCTAGGGAGAACACCGGGGAGCTGTTTTTT
>.|14|TRBV3-1|few|TRBJ2-2
CASSPSGLPGELFF
TGTGCCAGCAGCCCATCGGGGTTGCCCGGGGAGCTGTTTTTT
>TRBD1|14|TRBV14|.|TRBJ1-1
CASSQIQGRAEAFF
TGTGCCAGCAGCCAGATACAGGGGCGCGCTGAAGCTTTCTTT
>TRBD1|16|TRBV12-3/TRBV12-4|few|TRBJ2-1
CASSERGQAMINEQFF
TGTGCCAGCAGTGAGAGGGGGCAGGCTATGATCAATGAGCAGTTCTTC
>TRBD2|15|TRBV12-3/TRBV12-4|many|TRBJ2-1
CASTFLAEVSHEQFF
TGTGCCAGCACCTTCCTAGCGGAAGTGAGCCATGAGCAGTTCTTC
>.|12|TRBV28|.|TRBJ1-1
CASSRPSLEAFF
TGTGCCAGCAGTCGCCCGTCTCTGGAAGCTTTCTTT
>.|16|TRBV25-1|many|TRBJ1-4
CASSELVTGTNEKLFF
TGTGCCAGCAGTGAATTGGTAACCGGGACAAATGAAAAACTGTTTTTT
>.|15|TRBV3-1|many|TRBJ2-1
CASSQGLGPYNEQFF
TGTGCCAGCAGCCAGGGACTGGGCCCTTACAATGAGCAGTTCTTC
>TRBD1|14|TRBV20-1|many|TRBJ2-7
CSARDPRGSWEQYF
TGCAGTGCTAGGGACCCCAGGGGGTCATGGGAGCAGTACTTC
>.|13|TRBV18|many|TRBJ2-6
CASSSSGANVLTF
TGTGCCAGCTCAAGCTCTGGGGCCAACGTCCTGACTTTC
>.|14|TRBV6-1|many|TRBJ1-5
CASSYRVGNQPQHF
TGTGCCAGCAGCTACAGGGTGGGCAATCAGCCCCAGCATTTT
>.|13|TRBV4-2|many|TRBJ1-2
CASSPGMGVGYTF
TGTGCCAGCAGCCCGGGGATGGGGGTAGGCTACACCTTC
>.|13|TRBV7-2|many|TRBJ1-6
CASSLVKNSPLHF
TGTGCCAGCAGCCTAGTTAAGAATTCACCCCTCCACTTT
>.|15|TRBV6-1|many|TRBJ1-6
CASSYRRTPDSPLHF
TGTGCCAGCAGTTACCGTAGGACACCGGATTCACCCCTCCACTTT
>.|14|TRBV6-1|many|TRBJ2-2
CASSDRAATGELFF
TGTGCCAGCAGTGACAGGGCGGCTACCGGGGAGCTGTTTTTT
>TRBD1|12|TRBV11-1|many|TRBJ1-2
CASSQGGSGYTF
TGTGCCAGCAGCCAGGGGGGAAGTGGCTACACCTTC
>.|17|TRBV15|many|TRBJ1-4
CATSSVTQGQANEKLFF
TGTGCCACCAGCAGCGTCACCCAAGGGCAGGCTAATGAAAAACTGTTTTTT
>.|12|TRBV29-1|.|TRBJ2-2
CSASGGAGELFF
TGCAGCGCCAGTGGGGGAGCCGGGGAGCTGTTTTTT
>.|15|TRBV15|many|TRBJ1-1
CATSRGGAENTEAFF
TGTGCCACCAGCAGAGGTGGGGCCGAAAACACTGAAGCTTTCTTT
>.|16|TRBV27|.|TRBJ1-6
CASSLALQGGNSPLHF
TGTGCCAGCAGTTTAGCTCTACAGGGAGGTAATTCACCCCTCCACTTT
>.|15|TRBV5-1|.|TRBJ2-3
CASSLEGVGTDTQYF
TGCGCCAGCAGCTTGGAAGGGGTAGGCACAGATACGCAGTATTTT
>.|14|TRBV20-1|many|TRBJ1-6
CSAFLVGGNSPLHF
TGCAGTGCGTTCCTGGTCGGCGGGAATTCACCCCTCCACTTT
>.|14|TRBV28|.|TRBJ2-7
CASGSMDNSYEQYF
TGTGCCAGCGGTTCCATGGACAACTCCTACGAGCAGTACTTC
>.|15|TRBV24-1|.|TRBJ2-5
CATSDSRAPKETQYF
TGTGCCACCAGTGACAGCCGGGCCCCAAAAGAGACCCAGTACTTC
>.|12|TRBV5-1|many|TRBJ2-7
CASSLDRYEQYF
TGCGCCAGCAGCCTGGACCGCTACGAGCAGTACTTC
>.|13|TRBV2|many|TRBJ1-1
CASILEGSTEAFF
TGTGCCAGCATCTTAGAGGGGAGCACTGAAGCTTTCTTT
>.|14|TRBV9|many|TRBJ1-1
CASSGDYREEKAFF
TGTGCCAGCAGCGGAGATTACAGGGAGGAAAAGGCTTTCTTT
>TRBD1|15|TRBV6-1|many|TRBJ1-5
CASSRGQGSGQPQHF
TGTGCCAGCAGTAGGGGACAGGGAAGCGGTCAGCCCCAGCATTTT
>TRBD1|17|TRBV24-1|many|TRBJ1-2
CATSAGGQGGANYGYTF
TGTGCCACCAGTGCTGGGGGACAGGGAGGCGCCAACTATGGCTACACCTTC
>TRBD2|14|TRBV10-2|.|TRBJ2-5
CATAKAGGQETQYF
TGCGCCACAGCTAAAGCGGGAGGGCAAGAGACCCAGTACTTC
>.|13|TRBV7-3|.|TRBJ1-6
CASSSLLGSPLHF
TGTGCCAGCAGCTCCCTATTGGGTTCACCCCTCCACTTT
>.|18|TRBV4-2|.|TRBJ2-3
CASSQDQALARRTDTQYF
TGTGCCAGCAGCCAAGATCAGGCTCTAGCGCGACGCACAGATACGCAGTATTTT
>.|14|TRBV19|.|TRBJ1-1
CASSDWTENTEAFF
TGTGCCAGTAGTGACTGGACAGAGAACACTGAAGCTTTCTTT
>.|14|TRBV11-1|.|TRBJ2-1
CASSLAHVYNEQFF
TGTGCCAGCAGCTTAGCCCACGTTTACAATGAGCAGTTCTTC
>TRBD2|15|TRBV11-2|.|TRBJ2-7
CASSSVAGGPYEQYF
TGTGCCAGCAGCTCCGTAGCGGGAGGGCCCTACGAGCAGTACTTC
>TRBD1|14|TRBV19|many|TRBJ1-1
CASSKQGEGTEAFF
TGTGCCAGTAGCAAACAGGGGGAGGGCACTGAAGCTTTCTTT
>.|15|TRBV19|many|TRBJ2-3
CASNSREWDTDTQYF
TGTGCCAGTAACAGTCGGGAATGGGACACAGATACGCAGTATTTT
>.|11|TRBV20-1|many|TRBJ2-1
CSIGSYNEQFF
TGTTCGATCGGTTCGTATAATGAGCAGTTCTTC
>TRBD1|13|TRBV5-8|many|TRBJ2-7
CASSTGRGYEQYF
TGTGCCAGCAGCACGGGCAGGGGGTACGAGCAGTACTTC
>.|13|TRBV18|many|TRBJ2-3
CASSPGFTDTQYF
TGTGCCAGCTCCCCCGGATTCACAGATACGCAGTATTTT
>TRBD2|19|TRBV12-3/TRBV12-4|many|TRBJ2-3
CASSLPGLAGDGGADTQYF
TGTGCCAGCAGTTTACCGGGACTAGCGGGAGATGGGGGCGCAGATACGCAGTATTTT
>.|13|TRBV20-1|many|TRBJ2-7
CSARVAGPHEQYF
TGCAGTGCTAGAGTGGCAGGGCCCCACGAGCAGTACTTC
>.|13|TRBV9|few|TRBJ1-2
CASSRGNQNGYTF
TGTGCCAGCAGCCGGGGAAACCAGAATGGCTACACCTTC
>TRBD2|14|TRBV3-1|.|TRBJ2-1
CASSVAGGGREQFF
TGTGCCAGCAGCGTAGCGGGAGGTGGGCGTGAGCAGTTCTTC
>.|12|TRBV12-3/TRBV12-4|many|TRBJ2-7
CASSLKVYEQYF
TGTGCCAGCAGTTTGAAGGTCTACGAGCAGTACTTC